A single sample is the source of the 25 T cell receptor beta chains below, sequenced in a study of regulatory T cells in long-lasting Graves disease. The authors built TCR beta libraries using iRepertoire HTBI primers and Arm-PCR of CDR3 regions. TCRdb reanalysed the multiplex PCR reads using MiXCR and keeps one entry per CDR3 protein. The data contain over 500,000 distinct CDR3 sequences, around 15% of them singletons. This sample's time point: newly diagnosed GD, antithyroid drugs for less than 3 months. RNA isolated from PBMCs was used to make the TCR library. These data also featured in a second study, about T cells in Graves' hyperthyroidism and ophthalmopathy.

The material sequenced was peripheral blood mononuclear cells (PBMCs), taken at new diagnosis, from a patient treated with antithyroid drugs. The source of these receptors is a man aged 18 to 35 with Graves disease.

This clonotype was seen many times. The chain employs TRBV29-1 and TRBJ2-7; TRBD1 aligns across 11 bases. Germline V lookup: CDR1 SQVTM, CDR2 ANQGSEA. V trimming: 4 bases; J trimming: 0 bases; junction bases outside the gene matches: 8. This CDR3 has 16 amino acids. CDR3 in amino acids: CSVVGQGARSSYEQYF. Written as DNA, the CDR3 is TGCAGCGTTGTAGGACAGGGGGCCAGGAGCTCCTACGAGCAGTACTTC.

Ten or more counts support this clonotype. The chain combines TRBV6-2 or TRBV6-3 with TRBJ2-7, with 8 bases identical to TRBD1. The V segment lost 7 bases and the J segment 7 bases; nucleotides outside the gene matches: 15. Germline assignment: CDR1 MNHEY and CDR2 SVGEGT. The length of the CDR3 is 15 residues. CDR3 nucleotides: TGTGCCAGCACCGAAGGGCTTTCAGGGGGCCGGGAGCAGTACTTC. Encoded protein: CASTEGLSGGREQYF.

This clonotype was detected many times. V gene TRBV12-3 or TRBV12-4 combines with J gene TRBJ1-1; D may be TRBD1 (5 bases). V lost 5 bases and J 4 bases, leaving 11 bases between the germline ends. This CDR3 is built from 13 residues. CDR3 DNA sequence: TGTGCCAGCAGTGTGGGACTGACCACTGAAGCTTTCTTT. Translated: CASSVGLTTEAFF.

This rearrangement joins TRBV30 to TRBJ2-3; weak D call: TRBD2 (5 bases). Per the germline V gene, CDR1 is GTSNPN and CDR2 is SVGIG (reference sequence). The CDR3 contains 14 residues. Between the trimmed V and J ends, which lost 5 bases and 4 bases, there was a span of 16 bases. The CDR3 loop reads CAWALGFSADTQYF. CDR3 DNA: TGTGCCTGGGCCTTGGGTTTTAGCGCAGATACGCAGTATTTT. Full variable domain (rest looked up from reference TRBV30 and TRBJ2-3): SQTIHQWPATLVQPVGSPLSLECTVEGTSNPNLYWYRQAAGRGLQLLFYSVGIGQISSEVPQNLSASRPQDRQFILSSKKLLLSDSGFYLCAWALGFSADTQYFGPGTRLTVL.

Notes on this clonotype: A much bigger clone sits one base away, suggesting this may be a read error. The chain employs TRBV12-3 or TRBV12-4 and TRBJ1-2; tentatively, D is TRBD1 (5 bases). V lost 3 bases and J lost 8, with 13 bases in between. This CDR3 contains 13 residues. CDR3 sequence (DNA): TGTGCCAGCAGTTTGGGAGGGAGGGGCGGCTACACCTTC. This translates into CASSLGGRGGYTF.

This clonotype appeared many times. The CDR3 is CASSLTASGSKETQYF. The CDR3, as DNA: TGTGCCAGCAGCTTAACGGCTAGCGGGTCAAAAGAGACCCAGTACTTC. V gene TRBV7-3 combines with J gene TRBJ2-5; 8 bases line up with TRBD2. V dropped 0 bases and J dropped 3; count of bases not matched to a gene: 6. CDR1 and CDR2 (germline): SGHTA, FQGTGA. The CDR3 has 16 amino acids.

In its sample, this clonotype was seen a few times. The chain carries TRBV7-9 and TRBJ2-1, with 11 bases lining up with TRBD1. Trimming at V came to 3 bases and at J to 0 bases, leaving 7 bases not matched to a gene. The germline V gene has CDR1 SEHNR and CDR2 FQNEAQ (reference sequence). The CDR3 is made up of 18 amino acids. The DNA for the CDR3 is TGTGCCAGCAGCTTGACCGGGACAGGGGGGAGCTCCTACAATGAGCAGTTCTTC. This codes for CASSLTGTGGSSYNEQFF.

In this sample, this clonotype turned up a few times. The chain recombines TRBV7-3 with TRBJ2-2, with 10 bases aligning to TRBD2. The CDR3 is 17 amino acids. Germline lookup yields CDR1 SGHTA and CDR2 FQGTGA. V lost 0 bases, J lost 6 bases, and 7 bases stayed unmatched. CDR3 coding DNA: TGTGCCAGCAGCTTAACGTTTCTAGCGGGAGCCCCCGGGGAGCTGTTTTTT. As protein: CASSLTFLAGAPGELFF.

V is TRBV20-1 and J is TRBJ2-7, with 14 bases aligning to TRBD2. The CDR3 loop spans 15 amino acids. J was trimmed by 7 bases and V by 0 bases; bases with no gene match: 5. The germline gives CDR1 DFQATT, CDR2 SNEGSKA (reference sequence). CDR3 sequence: CSARDRTSGRHEQYF. In DNA form, the CDR3 reads TGCAGTGCTAGAGATCGGACTAGCGGGAGGCATGAGCAGTACTTC.

Comment on this clonotype: A far larger clone is off by one base, so a read error is likely. The rearrangement joins TRBV20-1 to TRBJ2-1; 9 bases fit TRBD1. Germline CDR1 DFQATT, CDR2 SNEGSKA (reference sequence). This CDR3 comprises 20 residues. Germline trimming cut 1 base from V and 10 bases from J; bases unmatched to any gene: 26. DNA for the CDR3: TGCAGTGCTAGAGGGGTTGTTTTCTGGTCGGACAGGGGCGACTCTTACGAGCAGTTCTTC. Translated: CSARGVVFWSDRGDSYEQFF.

This clonotype was observed a handful of times. The V call is TRBV30, the J call TRBJ2-7, with 7 positions matching TRBD1. The V segment lost 1 base and the J segment 1 base; nucleotides outside the gene matches: 10. CDR3 length: 16 residues. Per germline, CDR1 GTSNPN and CDR2 SVGIG (reference sequence). CDR3: CAWSATLGTVSYEQYF. The CDR3 bases are TGTGCCTGGAGTGCCACGCTTGGGACAGTATCCTACGAGCAGTACTTC.

This clonotype has ten or more counts. The CDR3 loop is CASSSLRGRENIQYF. DNA of the CDR3: TGCGCCAGCAGCTCGCTCAGGGGGCGCGAAAACATTCAGTACTTC. This sequence joins TRBV5-1 and TRBJ2-4; 8 bases map to TRBD1. This CDR3 comprises 15 residues. V lost 3 bases and J lost 5; bases outside the gene matches: 7. Germline V gene data show CDR1 as SGHRS and CDR2 as YFSETQ.

This clonotype was seen a handful of times. The V gene is TRBV9, the J gene TRBJ2-3; possibly TRBD1 for D (6 bases). There are 13 residues in the CDR3. V lost 2 bases, J lost 7 bases, and 11 bases lay in between. Germline CDR1 reads SGDLS; CDR2 reads YYNGEE. The DNA for the CDR3 is TGTGCCAGCAGCGTCACAGGGTCCCATACGCAGTATTTT. It encodes CASSVTGSHTQYF. The whole variable domain, filled in from reference TRBV9 and TRBJ2-3, reads DSGVTQTPKHLITATGQRVTLRCSPRSGDLSVYWYQQSLDQGLQFLIQYYNGEERAKGNILERFSAQQFPDLHSELNLSSLELGDSALYFCASSVTGSHTQYFGPGTRLTVL.

This clonotype was counted between two and nine times. The chain has TRBV25-1 and TRBJ2-3, with 7 bases matching TRBD2. The CDR3 is made up of 14 amino acids. CDR1 is MGHDK and CDR2 is SYGVNS in the germline V gene. Trimming at V came to 4 bases and at J to 6 bases, leaving 7 bases not matched to a gene. DNA for the CDR3: TGTGCCAGCAGTGTTGAACTAGCGTCCGATACGCAGTATTTT. This sequence encodes CASSVELASDTQYF. Looking up the rest from reference TRBV25-1 and TRBJ2-3 gives the full variable domain: EADIYQTPRYLVIGTGKKITLECSQTMGHDKMYWYQQDPGMELHLIHYSYGVNSTEKGDLSSESTVSRIRTEHFPLTLESARPSHTSQYLCASSVELASDTQYFGPGTRLTVL.

Note on this clonotype: A much larger clone is a single base away; this may be a read error. The chain couples TRBV10-3 to TRBJ1-1; 7 bases are a match to TRBD1. The CDR3 length is 14 residues. V was pared by 6 bases and J by 10 bases, with 14 bases of the junction left unmatched. Germline loops: CDR1 ENHRY, CDR2 SYGVKD. CDR3 DNA sequence: TGTGCCATCAGCCCACAGGGGACGATCCGCAGAGCTTTCTTT. This encodes CAISPQGTIRRAFF.

The chain has TRBV5-1 and TRBJ2-1; a possible D gene is TRBD1 (6 bases). Germline CDR1 is SGHRS and CDR2 is YFSETQ. V shed 3 bases and J shed 3 bases, with 13 bases lying between them. The CDR3 covers 15 residues. CDR3: CASSYGTNDYNEQFF. The CDR3 DNA sequence: TGCGCCAGCAGCTACGGGACAAACGACTACAATGAGCAGTTCTTC.

The chain recombines TRBV24-1 with TRBJ2-6; perhaps TRBD1 as D (6 bases). The CDR3 length is 19 residues. Trimming took 6 bases from V and 2 from J, leaving 22 bases between them. Per the germline V gene, CDR1 is KGHDR and CDR2 is SFDVKD. CDR3 loop: CATSNTRGRGDAGANVLTF. The DNA for the CDR3 is TGTGCCACCAGTAATACCCGGGGCAGGGGTGATGCTGGGGCCAACGTCCTGACTTTC.

The table lists this clonotype with many counts. The chain carries TRBV27 and TRBJ2-7, with TRBD2 as a possible D gene (6 bases). Germline V gene sequence: CDR1 MNHEY, CDR2 SMNVEV (reference sequence). V was trimmed by 7 bases and J by 2 bases, leaving 21 bases between them. The CDR3 is 16 residues long. CDR3: CASTSTGGKGTYEQYF. DNA of the CDR3: TGTGCCAGCACCTCCACCGGCGGGAAGGGGACCTACGAGCAGTACTTC.

This clonotype was detected many times. This chain joins TRBV4-1 and TRBJ2-1; 8 bases are shared with TRBD1. CDR1 is MGHRA, CDR2 YSYEKL, per germline. This CDR3 contains 15 residues. Trimming removed 4 bases from V and 4 bases from J; junction bases left unmatched: 6. CDR3: CASSPGTGFYNEQFF. In nucleotides, the CDR3 is TGCGCCAGCAGCCCTGGGACAGGCTTTTACAATGAGCAGTTCTTC.

This sequence joins TRBV28 and TRBJ2-1; 8 bases fit TRBD2. J was trimmed by 7 bases and V by 5 bases; bases with no gene match: 13. This CDR3 spans 16 amino acids. Germline-derived CDR1 and CDR2 are MDHEN and SYDVKM. The DNA of the CDR3 is TGTGCCAGCAGTCCAAGGACCGGGACTAGGTCAAATGAGCAGTTCTTC. Translated: CASSPRTGTRSNEQFF.

The sample holds one count of this clonotype. This rearrangement joins TRBV12-3 or TRBV12-4 to TRBJ1-1; no reliable D call. Trimming cost V 7 bases and J 1 base, with 13 bases left between them. This CDR3 has 14 amino acids. The CDR3 region has the DNA TGTGCCAGCACCCCGGGTAGGCGGAACACTGAAGCTTTCTTT. This codes for CASTPGRRNTEAFF.

This clonotype occurred many times. The chain couples TRBV6-1 to TRBJ2-3, with TRBD2 identical over 8 bases. Germline assignment: CDR1 MNHNS and CDR2 SASEGT. V was pared by 7 bases and J by 5 bases, with 8 bases of the junction left unmatched. This CDR3 spans 14 amino acids. Here the CDR3 DNA reads TGTGCCAGCAACCCAGCGGGAGTGCTAGATACGCAGTATTTT. Its protein is CASNPAGVLDTQYF.

The V gene is TRBV9, the J gene TRBJ1-4; 8 nucleotides align to TRBD1. From germline, CDR1 is SGDLS and CDR2 YYNGEE. Trimming at V came to 4 bases and at J to 4 bases, leaving 9 bases not matched to a gene. There are 16 residues in the CDR3. CDR3 sequence (DNA): TGTGCCAGCAGCTCAGACAGGGGCTTGGGTAATGAAAAACTGTTTTTT. It codes for CASSSDRGLGNEKLFF.

The chain employs TRBV20-1 and TRBJ2-1, with 9 bases lining up with TRBD2. Germline trimming cut 4 bases from V and 6 bases from J; bases unmatched to any gene: 7. The germline gives CDR1 DFQATT, CDR2 SNEGSKA (reference sequence). The CDR3 consists of 14 residues. CDR3 sequence (DNA): TGCAGTGCTACCTCCGGGACTAGCCGCAATGAGCAGTTCTTC. This encodes CSATSGTSRNEQFF.

V gene TRBV29-1 combines with J gene TRBJ2-1; a weak D match, TRBD1 (6 bases). CDR1 SQVTM and CDR2 ANQGSEA come from the germline V gene. V was trimmed by 7 bases and J by 6 bases, leaving 19 bases between them. The CDR3 extends over 14 amino acids. DNA for the CDR3: TGCAGCGCCTGGGACAATTCCTCCCCCAATGAGCAGTTCTTC. Amino acids: CSAWDNSSPNEQFF.